Listed here are 4 T cell receptor beta chains from one sample, sequenced in a study of response to subunit inactivated influenza vaccine. Each CDR3 protein gets one entry after TCRdb re-called the RT-PCR reads with MiXCR. The sample lists about 700,000 distinct CDR3 sequences; 11% to 15% were seen once. The source was PBMCs from blood, collected around two weeks before vaccination. The receptors derive from a man aged 45-65 years who received an inactivated influenza vaccine.

This clonotype was recorded many times. The V call is TRBV11-2, the J call TRBJ1-2; possible D gene TRBD1, 6 bases. This CDR3 is 18 amino acids long. Germline V gives CDR1 SGHAT, CDR2 FQNNGV. The V end lost 5 bases, the J end lost 5 bases, and 27 bases lay between the germline ends. The DNA of the CDR3 is TGTGCCAGCAGCCCCGCCCCCTACAGGGCGGCCGGGAAGTATGGCTACACCTTC. Protein: CASSPAPYRAAGKYGYTF.

In DNA, the CDR3 is TGTGCCAGCAGTTACCAAGGGGGGGACACTGAAGCTTTCTTT. Amino acid sequence: CASSYQGGDTEAFF. This rearrangement joins TRBV6-8 to TRBJ1-1, with a weak D call TRBD1 (6 bases). The CDR3 has 14 residues. Trimming pared 2 bases from V and 3 bases from J, leaving 10 bases between. CDR1 is MNHGY, CDR2 SAAAGT, per germline.

There are many counts of this clonotype. V usage is TRBV3-1 and J usage is TRBJ2-7; maybe TRBD2 (5 bases). Germline V gives CDR1 LGHDT, CDR2 YNNKEL (reference sequence). CDR3 length: 14 residues. V was clipped by 5 bases and J by 2 bases, with 13 bases between them. Written as DNA, the CDR3 is TGTGCCAGCAGCGGAATGGACTTTACCTACGAGCAGTACTTC. It encodes CASSGMDFTYEQYF.

The chain links TRBV10-3 to TRBJ2-7; no firm D call. The CDR3 has 14 amino acids. From germline, CDR1 is ENHRY and CDR2 SYGVKD. Trimming removed 4 bases from V and 2 bases from J, with 12 bases in between. The CDR3 DNA reads as TGTGCCATCAGTGCGGAAAGAAGTGCCTACGAGCAGTACTTC. Protein sequence: CAISAERSAYEQYF.